This T cell receptor beta chain was recorded in a study of T cells in Graves' hyperthyroidism and ophthalmopathy. Notes on the study in general: Ophthalmopathy prediction by the model preceded onset by a median approximately six months.

CDR1 and CDR2 (germline): MDHEN, SYDVKM. V was pared by 5 bases and J by 2 bases, with 16 bases between. The length of the CDR3 is 15 residues. Authors of the study amplified TCR beta CDR3 regions from RNA transcripts. First-round RT-PCR of the TCR CDR3 relied on the HTBI primer set. Each CDR3 protein gets one entry after TCRdb re-called the multiplex PCR reads with MiXCR. This table holds approximately 380,000 distinct CDR3 sequences, approximately 17% found once. Uncontrolled infection, other autoimmune disease, pregnancy and lactation each barred patients from inclusion. On the basis of clinical symptoms, serum thyroxine and TRAb, thyroid ultrasound and orbital computed tomography, diagnoses were made. Many counts were recorded for this clonotype. Its target is unknown.

The source is a young man with Graves' ophthalmopathy. The specimen was blood. The chain combines TRBV28 with TRBJ2-7; perhaps TRBD2 as D (6 bases). The CDR3 nucleotides are TGTGCCAGCAGTACGCGGGACCGGGCCGCCTACGAGCAGTACTTC. Translated: CASSTRDRAAYEQYF.